Included here is one T cell receptor (beta chain) sequence, with context. Deep-level running was used for the assay. Repertoires were generated with immunoSEQ multiplex PCR, while TCRdb's copy carries only in-frame clones and drops some. The sample lists 1.5 million to 1.9 million clones; 95% to 99% were seen once. The data are from a study of shared clonotypes between healthy human individuals. Turning to the study itself: In total, the donors were two women and three men aged 18 to 49.

This CDR3 is built from 12 residues. The V end was cut by 7 bases, the J end by 3 bases, with 8 bases between. Germline lookup yields CDR1 SNHLY and CDR2 FYNNEI. This chain joins TRBV2 and TRBJ2-3; D is ambiguous. The clonotype comes from a man between 25 and 39 years old in good health. Material for sequencing was naive CD4+ T cells sorted from blood. As for subset: CD45RA+ positively selected. CDR3 in amino acids: CASKPETDTQYF. The DNA for the CDR3 is TGTGCCAGCAAGCCGGAGACAGATACGCAGTATTTT.